The rows below give T cell receptor beta chains drawn from one sample of a study of blood T cell repertoires in COVID-19. Generated by immunoSEQ multiplex PCR, the TCRdb table keeps only in-frame clones and is missing some. The repertoire has about 350,000 clones, approximately 89% of them found once; the top ten carry 3% to 4%. Sequencing input: peripheral blood. These receptors all come from a woman aged 55-69 years with COVID-19, enrolled during active disease. The CDR3 runs from the conserved cysteine through the conserved F or W. A D gene is named only where the DNA matches it firmly. Rows give clone size only sometimes, using once, few, many, or a class for an expanded clone.

d_gene | abundance | j_gene | v_gene | CDR3aa | CDR3nt
TRBD2 | once | TRBJ2-3 | TRBV4-2 | CASSQDPGGSPDTQYF | TGTGCCAGCAGCCAAGACCCGGGGGGAAGCCCAGATACGCAGTATTTT
. | . | TRBJ1-2 | TRBV7-7 | CASSPSEQAVHTF | TGTGCCAGCAGCCCCTCCGAACAGGCGGTCCACACCTTC
TRBD1 | once | TRBJ1-5 | TRBV3-1/TRBV3-2 | CASSQGDHRGQPQHF | TGTGCCAGCAGCCAAGGTGATCACAGGGGGCAGCCCCAGCATTTT
TRBD1 | . | TRBJ1-1 | TRBV11-3 | CASGQGGNTEAFF | TGTGCCAGCGGACAGGGCGGGAACACTGAAGCTTTCTTT
TRBD1 | . | TRBJ1-3 | TRBV28 | CASSSWTGGSGNTIYF | TGTGCCAGCAGCTCTTGGACAGGGGGGTCTGGAAACACCATATATTTT
. | . | TRBJ1-4 | TRBV11-1 | CASSKTAATNEKLFF | TGTGCCAGCAGCAAAACAGCCGCAACTAATGAAAAACTGTTTTTT
. | . | TRBJ1-3 | TRBV18 | CASSATSDTSGNTIYF | TGTGCCAGCTCAGCGACTTCGGACACTTCTGGAAACACCATATATTTT
. | . | TRBJ2-7 | TRBV19 | CASSYPGDEQYF | TGTGCCAGTAGTTATCCGGGGGACGAGCAGTACTTC
TRBD1 | . | TRBJ1-5 | TRBV9 | CASSLGQNQPQHF | TGTGCCAGCAGCCTGGGACAGAATCAGCCCCAGCATTTT
TRBD2 | . | TRBJ2-2 | TRBV28 | CASSTLAGEVNTGELFF | TGTGCCAGCAGCACCCTAGCGGGGGAGGTTAACACCGGGGAGCTGTTTTTT
TRBD1 | . | TRBJ1-2 | TRBV5-1 | CASSHTTGTGGYGYTF | TGCGCCAGCAGCCATACGACCGGGACAGGGGGCTATGGCTACACCTTC
TRBD2 | . | TRBJ2-1 | TRBV7-2 | CASSLYTGTTYNEQFF | TGTGCCAGCAGCTTATATACCGGGACTACCTACAATGAGCAGTTCTTC
. | . | TRBJ1-1 | TRBV5-1 | CASSQTGLNTEAFF | TGCGCCAGCTCACAGACAGGTTTGAACACTGAAGCTTTCTTT
. | few | TRBJ1-6 | TRBV25-1 | CASRRDSSYNSPLHF | TGTGCCAGCCGCCGGGATAGCTCCTATAATTCACCCCTCCACTTT
TRBD1 | . | TRBJ2-5 | TRBV4-2 | CASSHRQGKETQYF | TGTGCCAGCAGCCACCGACAGGGTAAAGAGACCCAGTACTTC
. | . | TRBJ1-6 | TRBV19 | CASRYTPGSPLHF | TGTGCCAGTAGGTACACACCGGGATCACCCCTCCACTTT
. | . | TRBJ1-2 | TRBV18 | CASSPGPEAGGYTF | TGTGCCAGCTCACCTGGCCCGGAAGCGGGAGGCTACACCTTC
TRBD1 | . | TRBJ1-5 | TRBV6-6 | CASSSDFRGRDQPQHF | TGTGCCAGCAGTTCTGATTTTAGGGGGCGCGATCAGCCCCAGCATTTT
. | . | TRBJ1-1 | TRBV6-5 | CASSPPGGAATFF | TGTGCCAGCAGTCCTCCGGGGGGGGCGGCGACTTTCTTT
. | . | TRBJ1-4 | TRBV5-1 | CASSTGATNEKLFF | TGCGCCAGTAGCACGGGGGCAACTAATGAAAAACTGTTTTTT
TRBD2 | . | TRBJ2-2 | TRBV5-1 | CASSYAGGLADGELFF | TGCGCCAGCAGCTACGCAGGGGGACTAGCCGACGGGGAGCTGTTTTTT
. | . | TRBJ1-1 | TRBV12-5 | CASGLSRQNTEAFF | TGTGCTAGTGGACTCTCCAGACAGAACACTGAAGCTTTCTTT